This TCR beta chain was recorded in a study of PD-1 blockade in classical Hodgkin lymphoma. Trimming pared 3 bases from V and 2 bases from J, leaving 19 bases between. Germline CDR1 reads MGHRA; CDR2 reads YSYEKL. The CDR3 runs 17 residues. Profiling relied on immunoSEQ multiplex PCR, and the TCRdb table lists in-frame clones only, not all of them. The data contain 29,000 or so clones, roughly 70% of them seen just once; the ten biggest clones take up 12% to 15%. Every patient experienced relapse after autologous stem cell transplantation, and brentuximab vedotin exposure varied. Sequenced here: peripheral blood mononuclear cells (PBMCs), sampled before the second cycle of nivolumab. This sequence joins TRBV4-1 and TRBJ1-2; weak D call: TRBD1 (6 bases). This sequence was found in a human donor with classical Hodgkin lymphoma. CDR3 residues: CASSHPGTPYGNYGYTF. The DNA for the CDR3 is TGCGCCAGCAGCCATCCCGGGACACCTTACGGGAACTATGGCTACACCTTC.